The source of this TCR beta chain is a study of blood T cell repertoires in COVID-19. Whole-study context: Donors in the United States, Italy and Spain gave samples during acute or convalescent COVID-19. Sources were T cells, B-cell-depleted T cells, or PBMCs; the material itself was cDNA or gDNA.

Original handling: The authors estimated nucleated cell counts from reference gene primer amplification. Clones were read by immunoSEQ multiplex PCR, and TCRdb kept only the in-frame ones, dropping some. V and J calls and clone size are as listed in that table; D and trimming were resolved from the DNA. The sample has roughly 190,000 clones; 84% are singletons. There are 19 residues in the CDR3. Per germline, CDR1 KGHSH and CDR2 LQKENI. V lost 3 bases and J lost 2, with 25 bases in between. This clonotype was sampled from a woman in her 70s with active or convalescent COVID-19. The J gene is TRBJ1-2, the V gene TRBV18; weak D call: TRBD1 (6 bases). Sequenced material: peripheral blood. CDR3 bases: TGTGCCAGCTCACCGGCCACAGGGTTAACTAATAGTGGAAACTATGGCTACACCTTC. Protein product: CASSPATGLTNSGNYGYTF.